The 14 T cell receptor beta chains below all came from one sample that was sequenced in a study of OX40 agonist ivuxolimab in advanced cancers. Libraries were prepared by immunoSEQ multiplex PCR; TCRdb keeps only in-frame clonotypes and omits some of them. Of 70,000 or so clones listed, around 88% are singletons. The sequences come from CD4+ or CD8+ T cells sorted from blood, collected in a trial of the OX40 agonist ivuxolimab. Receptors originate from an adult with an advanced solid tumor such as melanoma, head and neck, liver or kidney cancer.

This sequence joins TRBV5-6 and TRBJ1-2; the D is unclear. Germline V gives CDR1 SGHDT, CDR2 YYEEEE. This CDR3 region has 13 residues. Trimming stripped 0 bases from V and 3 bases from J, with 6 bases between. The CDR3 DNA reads TGTGCCAGCAGCTTGGAGCCGGACTATGGCTACACCTTC. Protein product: CASSLEPDYGYTF.

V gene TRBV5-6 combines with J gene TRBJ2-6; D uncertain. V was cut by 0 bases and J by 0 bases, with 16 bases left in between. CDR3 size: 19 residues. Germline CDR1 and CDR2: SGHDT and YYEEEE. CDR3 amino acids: CASSLGGSSPYSGANVLTF. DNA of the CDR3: TGTGCCAGCAGCTTGGGGGGATCCTCGCCCTACTCTGGGGCCAACGTCCTGACTTTC. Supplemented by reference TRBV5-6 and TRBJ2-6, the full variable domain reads DAGVTQSPTHLIKTRGQQVTLRCSPKSGHDTVSWYQQALGQGPQFIFQYYEEEERQRGNFPDRFSGHQFPNYSSELNVNALLLGDSALYLCASSLGGSSPYSGANVLTFGAGSRLTVL.

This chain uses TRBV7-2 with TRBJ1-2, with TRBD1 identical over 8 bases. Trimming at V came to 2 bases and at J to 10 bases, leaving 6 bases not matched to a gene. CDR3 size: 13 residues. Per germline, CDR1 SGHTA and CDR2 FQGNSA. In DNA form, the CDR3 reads TGTGCCAGCAGCTTAAACAGGGACAGGACCTACACCTTC. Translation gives CASSLNRDRTYTF.

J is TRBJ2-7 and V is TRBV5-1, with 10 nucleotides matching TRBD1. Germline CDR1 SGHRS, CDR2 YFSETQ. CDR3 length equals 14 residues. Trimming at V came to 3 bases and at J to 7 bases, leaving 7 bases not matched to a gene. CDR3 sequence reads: CASSWGTGVGEQYF. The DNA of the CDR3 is TGCGCCAGCAGCTGGGGGACAGGGGTTGGGGAGCAGTACTTC.

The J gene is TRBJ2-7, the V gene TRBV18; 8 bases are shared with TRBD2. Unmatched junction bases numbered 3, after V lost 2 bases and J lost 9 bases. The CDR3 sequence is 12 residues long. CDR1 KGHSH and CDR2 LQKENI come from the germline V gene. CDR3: CASSPSGSWQYF. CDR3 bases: TGTGCCAGCTCACCAAGCGGGAGTTGGCAGTACTTC.

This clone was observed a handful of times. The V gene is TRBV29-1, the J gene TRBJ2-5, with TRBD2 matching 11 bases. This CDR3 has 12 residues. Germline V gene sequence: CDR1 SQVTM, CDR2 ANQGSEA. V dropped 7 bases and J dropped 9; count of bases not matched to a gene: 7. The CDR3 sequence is CSARLAGMAQYF. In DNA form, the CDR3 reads TGCAGCGCCCGACTAGCGGGGATGGCCCAGTACTTC.

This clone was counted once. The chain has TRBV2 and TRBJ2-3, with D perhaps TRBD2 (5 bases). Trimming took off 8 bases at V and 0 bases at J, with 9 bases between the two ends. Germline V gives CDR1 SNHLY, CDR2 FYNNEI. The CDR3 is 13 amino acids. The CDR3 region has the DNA TGTGCCAGCGTACGGGGAAGCACAGATACGCAGTATTTT. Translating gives CASVRGSTDTQYF.

CDR3 residues: CASSQEPTGISTDTQYF. The CDR3 DNA sequence: TGTGCCAGCAGCCAAGAACCAACAGGGATTAGCACAGATACGCAGTATTTT. V and J are TRBV4-2 and TRBJ2-3, with TRBD1 as a possible D gene (6 bases). Germline-derived CDR1 and CDR2 are LGHNA and YNFKEQ. The V gene lost 0 bases and the J gene lost 0 bases, with 13 bases spanning the gap. This CDR3 region has 17 residues.

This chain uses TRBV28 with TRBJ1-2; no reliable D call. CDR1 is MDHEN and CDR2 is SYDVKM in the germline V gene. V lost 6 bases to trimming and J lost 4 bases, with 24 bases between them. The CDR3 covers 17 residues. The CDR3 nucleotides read TGTGCCAGCAGCTTTAGCGACAAGACACGATTCGGCTATGGCTACACCTTC. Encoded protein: CASSFSDKTRFGYGYTF.

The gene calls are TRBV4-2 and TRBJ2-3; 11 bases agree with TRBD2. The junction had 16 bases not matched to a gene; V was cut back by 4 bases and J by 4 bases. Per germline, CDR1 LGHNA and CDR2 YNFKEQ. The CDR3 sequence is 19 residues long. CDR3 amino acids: CASSPRTLAGEDWADTQYF. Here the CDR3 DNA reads TGTGCCAGCAGCCCCCGAACACTAGCGGGAGAGGATTGGGCAGATACGCAGTATTTT.

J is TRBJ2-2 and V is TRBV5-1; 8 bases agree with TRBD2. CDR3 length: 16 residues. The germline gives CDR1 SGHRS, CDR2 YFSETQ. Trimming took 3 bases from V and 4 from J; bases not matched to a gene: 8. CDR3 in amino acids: CASSSRGGAATGELFF. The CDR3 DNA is TGCGCCAGCAGCTCTCGGGGGGGAGCAGCCACCGGGGAGCTGTTTTTT.

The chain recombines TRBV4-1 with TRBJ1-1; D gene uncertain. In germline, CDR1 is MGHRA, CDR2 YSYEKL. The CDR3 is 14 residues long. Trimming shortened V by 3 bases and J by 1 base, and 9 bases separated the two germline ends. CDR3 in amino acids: CASSQREPNTEAFF. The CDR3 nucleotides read TGCGCCAGCAGCCAGAGGGAACCGAACACTGAAGCTTTCTTT.

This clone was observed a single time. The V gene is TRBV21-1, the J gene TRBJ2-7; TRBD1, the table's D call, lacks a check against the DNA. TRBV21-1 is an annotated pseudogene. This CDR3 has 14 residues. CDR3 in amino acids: CASSRTGQGNEQYF. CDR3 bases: TGTGCCAGCAGCAGAACGGGACAGGGGAACGAGCAGTACTTC.

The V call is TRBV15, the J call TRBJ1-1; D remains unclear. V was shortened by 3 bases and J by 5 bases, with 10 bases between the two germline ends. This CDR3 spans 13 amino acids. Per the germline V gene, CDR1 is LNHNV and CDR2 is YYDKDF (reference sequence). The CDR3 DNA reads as TGTGCCACCAGCAGGCGGAGGGATACTGAAGCTTTCTTT. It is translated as CATSRRRDTEAFF.